The clone carrying this T cell receptor (beta chain) was detected many times. MiXCR was run by TCRdb on the 5' RACE reads, yielding one entry per CDR3 protein. The table lists 200,000 to 250,000 distinct CDR3 sequences, roughly 7% of them singletons. With 5 bases clipped from V and 4 bases from J, the junction kept 9 bases outside the gene matches. The CDR3 totals 16 residues. Per the germline V gene, CDR1 is SGHDN and CDR2 is FVKESK. These data originate in a study of identical twins. This sample also belongs to another study, concerning yellow fever vaccine responses in identical twins.

J is TRBJ1-4 and V is TRBV14; TRBD1 aligns across 8 bases. Material: memory (CD45RO+) T cells sorted from blood. The TCR was taken from a woman under 30 in good health. DNA of the CDR3: TGTGCCAGCAGCACACACTTGGGACAGGATAATGAAAAACTGTTTTTT. Translating it yields CASSTHLGQDNEKLFF. Based on the CDR3 plus reference TRBV14 and TRBJ1-4, the full variable domain is EAGVTQFPSHSVIEKGQTVTLRCDPISGHDNLYWYRRVMGKEIKFLLHFVKESKQDESGMPNNRFLAERTGGTYSTLKVQPAELEDSGVYFCASSTHLGQDNEKLFFGSGTQLSVL.